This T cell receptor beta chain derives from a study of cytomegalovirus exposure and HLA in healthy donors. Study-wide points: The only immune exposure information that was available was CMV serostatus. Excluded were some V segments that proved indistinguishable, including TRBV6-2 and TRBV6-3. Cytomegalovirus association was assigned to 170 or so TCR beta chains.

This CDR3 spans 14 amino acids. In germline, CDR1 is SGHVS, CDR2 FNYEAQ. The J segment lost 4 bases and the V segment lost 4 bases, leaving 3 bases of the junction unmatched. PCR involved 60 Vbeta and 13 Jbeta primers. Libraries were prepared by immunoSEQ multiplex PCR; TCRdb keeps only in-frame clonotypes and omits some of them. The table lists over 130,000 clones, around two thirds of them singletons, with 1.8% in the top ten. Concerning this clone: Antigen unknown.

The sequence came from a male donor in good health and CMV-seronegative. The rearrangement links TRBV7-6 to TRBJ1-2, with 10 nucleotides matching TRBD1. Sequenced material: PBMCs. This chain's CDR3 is CASSSGTGAYGYTF. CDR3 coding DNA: TGTGCCAGCAGCTCTGGGACAGGGGCCTATGGCTACACCTTC.